This TCR beta chain was documented in a study of T cell responses to AZD1222 COVID-19 vaccine. Overall study findings and caveats: As reported, nearly half of all spike-specific TCRs target variant regions that are unmutated. Donors were chiefly white British, with a greater number of females, and clonal diversity was perhaps underestimated.

The CDR3 length is 14 residues. Germline lookup yields CDR1 SNHLY and CDR2 FYNNEI. V lost 8 bases, J lost 0 bases, and 12 bases lay in between. Sequencing used immunoSEQ multiplex PCR; TCRdb keeps in-frame clones, though not all of them. This sample has approximately 97,000 clones, with about 88% found just once. Concerning this clone itself: Its antigen remains unknown.

The material sequenced was peripheral blood, taken on day 0 of AZD1222 vaccination. The clonotype originates from an adult in good health. The rearrangement links TRBV2 to TRBJ2-3; unclear D gene. CDR3 region: CASSELISTDTQYF. CDR3 nucleotides: TGTGCCAGCTCCGAACTAATTAGCACAGATACGCAGTATTTT. The entire variable domain, with the rest obtained from reference TRBV2 and TRBJ2-3, is as follows: EPEVTQTPSHQVTQMGQEVILRCVPISNHLYFYWYRQILGQKVEFLVSFYNNEISEKSEIFDDQFSVERPDGSNFTLKIRSTKLEDSAMYFCASSELISTDTQYFGPGTRLTVL.